The clone carrying this T cell receptor (beta chain) was found once. This sample is drawn from a study of CD8 T cells in Susac syndrome. This CDR3 comprises 16 residues. With 7 bases clipped from V and 0 bases from J, the junction kept 9 bases outside the gene matches. Germline V gene lookup returns CDR1 MNHNY and CDR2 SVGAGI (reference sequence). RNA amounts of roughly 0.5 to 1 ug underwent reverse transcription with random hexamers. Amplification of TCR beta CDR3 spanned 54 Vbeta and 13 Jbeta via immunoSEQ multiplex PCR. TCRdb analysed the immunoSEQ multiplex PCR reads with MiXCR anew, one entry per CDR3 protein. The profile shows approximately 74,000 distinct CDR3 sequences, 94% of them singletons.

This rearrangement joins TRBV6-6 to TRBJ2-7, with TRBD2 identical over 10 bases. The source of this sequence is a human donor with Susac syndrome. Sequencing was done on a sample of CD8+ T cells from PBMCs. The CDR3 DNA follows: TGTGCCAGCAAAGATCCCGGACTAGCGGACTCCTACGAGCAGTACTTC. This sequence encodes CASKDPGLADSYEQYF.